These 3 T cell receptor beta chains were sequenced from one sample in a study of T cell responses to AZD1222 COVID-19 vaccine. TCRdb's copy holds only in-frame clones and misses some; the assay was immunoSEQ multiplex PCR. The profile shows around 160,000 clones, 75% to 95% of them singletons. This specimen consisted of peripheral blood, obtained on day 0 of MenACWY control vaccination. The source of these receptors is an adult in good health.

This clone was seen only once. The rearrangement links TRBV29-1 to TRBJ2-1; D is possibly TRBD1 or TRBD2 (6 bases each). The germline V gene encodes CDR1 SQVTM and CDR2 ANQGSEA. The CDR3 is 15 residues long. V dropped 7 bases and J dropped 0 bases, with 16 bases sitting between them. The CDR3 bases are TGCAGCGGTATTTCGGGGGCTAGCTCCTACAATGAGCAGTTCTTC. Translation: CSGISGASSYNEQFF.

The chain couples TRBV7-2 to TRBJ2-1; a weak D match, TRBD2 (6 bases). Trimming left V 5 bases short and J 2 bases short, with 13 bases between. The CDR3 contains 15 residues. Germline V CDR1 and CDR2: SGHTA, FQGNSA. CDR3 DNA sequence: TGTGCCAGCAGCCTCGCGGGAACACCCTACAATGAGCAGTTCTTC. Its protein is CASSLAGTPYNEQFF.

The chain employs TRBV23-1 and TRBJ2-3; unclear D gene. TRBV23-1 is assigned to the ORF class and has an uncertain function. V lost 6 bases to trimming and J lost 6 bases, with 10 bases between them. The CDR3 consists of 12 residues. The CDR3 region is CASRTAPDTQYF. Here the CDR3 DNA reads TGCGCCAGCAGGACGGCACCCGATACGCAGTATTTT.